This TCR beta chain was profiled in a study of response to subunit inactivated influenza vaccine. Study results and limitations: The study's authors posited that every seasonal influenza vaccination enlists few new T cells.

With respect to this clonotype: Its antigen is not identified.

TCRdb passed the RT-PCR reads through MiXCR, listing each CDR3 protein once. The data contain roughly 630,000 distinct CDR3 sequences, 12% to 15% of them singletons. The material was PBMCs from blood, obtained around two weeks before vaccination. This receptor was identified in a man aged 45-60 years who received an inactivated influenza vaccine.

The CDR3 nucleotides are TGCAGTGCCGCATATAGAGAGACCCAGTACTTC. This codes for CSAAYRETQYF. V and J are TRBV20-1 and TRBJ2-5; D uncertain. In germline, CDR1 is DFQATT, CDR2 SNEGSKA (reference sequence). CDR3 length equals 11 residues. Trimming took off 6 bases at V and 4 bases at J, with 9 bases between the two ends.